This entry is about one TCR beta chain. Its target is not known. Sequencing used immunoSEQ multiplex PCR; TCRdb keeps in-frame clones, though not all of them. The sample consists of roughly 100,000 clones, about 92% of them appearing once. Germline CDR1 SGHAT, CDR2 FQNNGV. Trimming cost V 4 bases and J 3 bases, with 6 bases left between them. This CDR3 has 12 residues. The sample is drawn from a study of OX40 agonist ivuxolimab in advanced cancers. Study-level information: It was ivuxolimab, an agonistic anti-OX40 (CD134) antibody, that patients were treated with. Study results and limitations: In CD8+ T cells, expanded clones were on average more numerous than in CD4+.

The source material was CD4+ or CD8+ T cells sorted from blood, sampled in a trial of the OX40 agonist ivuxolimab. This receptor was taken from an adult with an advanced solid tumor such as melanoma, head and neck, liver or kidney cancer. The chain combines TRBV11-2 with TRBJ2-5; no reliable D call. The DNA of the CDR3 is TGTGCCAGCAGCTACAGAGAAGAGACCCAGTACTTC. As protein: CASSYREETQYF.